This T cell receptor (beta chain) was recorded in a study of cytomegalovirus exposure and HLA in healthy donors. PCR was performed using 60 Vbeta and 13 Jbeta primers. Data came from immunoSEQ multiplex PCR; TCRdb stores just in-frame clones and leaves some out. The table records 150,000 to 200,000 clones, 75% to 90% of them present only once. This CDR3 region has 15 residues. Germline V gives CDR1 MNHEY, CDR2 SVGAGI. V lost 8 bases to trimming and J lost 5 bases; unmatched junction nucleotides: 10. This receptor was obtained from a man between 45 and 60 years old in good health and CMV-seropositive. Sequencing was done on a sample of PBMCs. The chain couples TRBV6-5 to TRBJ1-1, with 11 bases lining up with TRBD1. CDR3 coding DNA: TGTGCCAGCGGACAGGGGGCTAATTCGGGGACTGAAGCTTTCTTT. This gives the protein CASGQGANSGTEAFF.